The sequence of this T cell receptor beta chain was determined in a study of blood T cell repertoires in COVID-19. About the study: The samples span acute and convalescent COVID-19 from the United States, Italy and Spain.

This clone was detected only a few times. In the authors' workflow: Quantification of nucleated cells was approximated via reference gene primer amplification. Libraries were prepared by immunoSEQ multiplex PCR; TCRdb keeps only in-frame clonotypes and omits some of them. That table furnishes V, J and clone size, whereas the DNA furnished D and trimming. This table has 150,000 to 200,000 clones, approximately 91% appearing once. CDR1 and CDR2 from the germline V gene are MNHNS and SASEGT. The CDR3 is 14 residues long. The V gene lost 2 bases and the J gene lost 2 bases, with 7 bases spanning the gap. The receptor's source is a man aged 35-49 years with acute or convalescent COVID-19. The genes are TRBV6-1 and TRBJ1-3; D call uncertain. The sample taken for sequencing was peripheral blood. In DNA form, the CDR3 reads TGTGCCAGCAGTGAAACTGAGACTGGAAACACCATATATTTT. It yields the protein CASSETETGNTIYF.